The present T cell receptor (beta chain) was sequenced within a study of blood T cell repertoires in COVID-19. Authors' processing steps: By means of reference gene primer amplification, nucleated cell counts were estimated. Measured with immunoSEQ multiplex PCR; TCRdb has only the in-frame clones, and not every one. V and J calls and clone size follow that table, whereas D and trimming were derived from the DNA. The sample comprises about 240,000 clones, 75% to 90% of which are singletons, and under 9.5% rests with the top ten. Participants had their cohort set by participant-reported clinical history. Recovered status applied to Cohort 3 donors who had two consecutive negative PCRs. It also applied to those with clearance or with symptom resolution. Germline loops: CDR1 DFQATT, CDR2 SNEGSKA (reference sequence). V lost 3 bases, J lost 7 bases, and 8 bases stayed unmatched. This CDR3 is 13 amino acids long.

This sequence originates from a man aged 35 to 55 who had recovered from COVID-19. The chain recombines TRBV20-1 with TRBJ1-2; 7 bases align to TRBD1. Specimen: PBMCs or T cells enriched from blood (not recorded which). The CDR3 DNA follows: TGCAGTGCTAGTGCAGGGGGTCTGCTTGGCTACACCTTC. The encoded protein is CSASAGGLLGYTF.